Below are 20 T cell receptor beta chains sequenced from a single sample in a study of control samples from healthy donors and cancer patients. Data came from immunoSEQ multiplex PCR; TCRdb stores just in-frame clones and leaves some out. The repertoire holds around 150,000 clones, with approximately 93% as singletons. The sequenced sample consisted of blood. The receptors derive from a middle-aged woman in good health.

This chain uses TRBV4-3 with TRBJ1-1; possible D gene TRBD1, 6 bases. The V gene lost 0 bases and the J gene lost 6 bases, with 23 bases spanning the gap. In germline, CDR1 is LGHNA, CDR2 YSLEER. The CDR3 contains 18 residues. CDR3 sequence (DNA): TGCGCCAGCAGCCAAGATATGGCAGGGGCGGCCGGTGTCGCTGAAGCTTTCTTT. This translates into CASSQDMAGAAGVAEAFF.

The V and J genes are TRBV7-2 and TRBJ1-6; a possible D gene is TRBD1 (5 bases). The V gene's germline CDR1 is SGHTA and CDR2 FQGNSA. Trimming left V 3 bases short and J 7 bases short, with 16 bases between. This CDR3 has 16 residues. The CDR3 sequence is CASSFQMGQSNSPLHF. As DNA, the CDR3 is TGTGCCAGCAGCTTTCAGATGGGGCAATCGAATTCACCCCTCCACTTT.

This sequence joins TRBV7-2 and TRBJ2-7; 12 nucleotides align to TRBD2. CDR1 and CDR2 from the germline V gene are SGHTA and FQGNSA. J gave up 4 bases and V 6 bases, and 4 bases lay outside the gene matches. The CDR3 loop spans 14 amino acids. The CDR3 DNA is TGTGCCAGCAGTTCGACTAGCGGGAGATACGAGCAGTACTTC. This sequence encodes CASSSTSGRYEQYF.

V is TRBV12-3 or TRBV12-4 and J is TRBJ2-7, with unresolved D. There are 11 residues in the CDR3. Trimming pared 6 bases from V and 5 bases from J, leaving 8 bases between. The CDR3 DNA reads TGTGCCAGCAGAAGAAATAACGAGCAGTACTTC. This translates into CASRRNNEQYF.

The chain is built from TRBV12-5 and TRBJ2-5; 8 bases align to TRBD2. CDR1 LGHNT and CDR2 FRNRAP come from the germline V gene. V dropped 6 bases and J dropped 4; count of bases not matched to a gene: 22. This CDR3 is built from 19 residues. The chain's CDR3 is CASGPGSGSPLGRRETQYF. In nucleotides, the CDR3 is TGTGCTAGTGGCCCCGGGAGCGGGAGCCCCTTAGGGCGTCGAGAGACCCAGTACTTC. Variable domain in full (rest from reference TRBV12-5 and TRBJ2-5): DARVTQTPRHKVTEMGQEVTMRCQPILGHNTVFWYRQTMMQGLELLAYFRNRAPLDDSGMPKDRFSAEMPDATLATLKIQPSEPRDSAVYFCASGPGSGSPLGRRETQYFGPGTRLLVL.

The CDR3 DNA is TGTGCCAGCAGCGCCGGGACTAGCACCTCCGAGCAGTACTTC. It encodes CASSAGTSTSEQYF. This chain joins TRBV9 and TRBJ2-7; 9 bases match TRBD2. The CDR3 consists of 14 residues. Germline-derived CDR1 and CDR2 are SGDLS and YYNGEE. The J segment lost 6 bases and the V segment lost 3 bases, leaving 7 bases of the junction unmatched.

The chain uses TRBV5-1 and TRBJ2-5; D is perhaps TRBD1 (6 bases). CDR3 length: 14 residues. Deletions cut 3 bases from V and 3 bases from J, with 12 bases between. Germline assignment: CDR1 SGHRS and CDR2 YFSETQ. The DNA of the CDR3 is TGCGCCAGCAGCTACTTAGCAGGGGAAGAGACCCAGTACTTC. This gives the protein CASSYLAGEETQYF.

This chain links TRBV5-1 with TRBJ1-2, with D unresolved. The CDR3 has 14 residues. Trimming left V 0 bases short and J 2 bases short, with 8 bases between. The germline V gene encodes CDR1 SGHRS and CDR2 YFSETQ. CDR3 DNA sequence: TGCGCCAGCAGCTTGGCGGGTCACAACTATGGCTACACCTTC. Protein: CASSLAGHNYGYTF.

The chain uses TRBV11-1 and TRBJ2-5, with 9 bases aligning to TRBD1. The J segment lost 4 bases and the V segment lost 6 bases, leaving 9 bases of the junction unmatched. Germline V lookup: CDR1 SGHAT, CDR2 FQDESV (reference sequence). The CDR3 length is 15 residues. The chain's CDR3 is CASRPGTGIRETQYF. In nucleotides, the CDR3 is TGTGCCAGCAGACCCGGGACAGGGATTAGAGAGACCCAGTACTTC.

The chain joins TRBV3-1 (or the pseudogene TRBV3-2) to TRBJ1-2; D call uncertain. Trimming removed 4 bases at V and 5 bases at J, with 5 bases between. This CDR3 has 11 residues. Germline-derived CDR1 and CDR2 are LGHDT and YNNKEL (reference sequence). In DNA, the CDR3 is TGTGCCAGCAGCCGGGGATATGGCTACACCTTC. This sequence encodes CASSRGYGYTF.

The V gene is TRBV7-6, the J gene TRBJ2-5; 8 positions match TRBD1. Germline CDR1 and CDR2: SGHVS and FNYEAQ. The CDR3 has 14 residues. Unmatched junction bases numbered 8, after V lost 5 bases and J lost 6 bases. The CDR3 sequence is CASSPDRATKTQYF. The CDR3 nucleotides are TGTGCCAGCAGCCCGGACAGGGCAACGAAGACCCAGTACTTC.

This rearrangement joins TRBV5-1 to TRBJ1-2, with TRBD1 identical over 7 bases. CDR3 length: 14 residues. With 6 bases clipped from V and 1 base from J, the junction kept 6 bases outside the gene matches. Germline-derived CDR1 and CDR2 are SGHRS and YFSETQ. CDR3 nucleotides: TGCGCCAGCAACTTAGACAGGGTTAACTATGGCTACACCTTC. Its protein product is CASNLDRVNYGYTF.

This chain links TRBV15 with TRBJ1-3; D unresolved. The CDR3 totals 14 residues. Trimming shortened V by 5 bases and J by 1 base, and 9 bases separated the two germline ends. Germline loops: CDR1 LNHNV, CDR2 YYDKDF (reference sequence). The CDR3 is CATSLIGSGNTIYF. CDR3 bases: TGTGCCACCAGCCTCATCGGATCTGGAAACACCATATATTTT.

The chain joins TRBV7-2 to TRBJ1-2; D is perhaps TRBD1 (5 bases). Trimming left V 8 bases short and J 0 bases short, with 16 bases between. Looked up from germline, CDR1 is SGHTA and CDR2 is FQGNSA. The CDR3 is 15 residues long. CDR3 sequence: CASETVPSANYGYTF. DNA of the CDR3: TGTGCCAGCGAGACAGTTCCTTCCGCTAACTATGGCTACACCTTC. The full variable domain, completed using reference TRBV7-2 and TRBJ1-2, is GAGVSQSPSNKVTEKGKDVELRCDPISGHTALYWYRQSLGQGLEFLIYFQGNSAPDKSGLPSDRFSAERTGGSVSTLTIQRTQQEDSAVYLCASETVPSANYGYTFGSGTRLTVV.

The chain is built from TRBV15 and TRBJ1-1; weak D call: TRBD1 (6 bases). The V and J ends lost 3 bases and 1 base respectively, with 6 bases between them. The CDR3 spans 13 residues. The germline CDR1 and CDR2 sequences are LNHNV and YYDKDF (reference sequence). CDR3 sequence: CATSRTGNTEAFF. CDR3 nucleotides: TGTGCCACCAGCAGGACAGGGAACACTGAAGCTTTCTTT.

This clone has just one count. This chain uses TRBV6-1 with TRBJ2-3; D not certain. The CDR3 runs 12 residues. The germline CDR1 and CDR2 sequences are MNHNS and SASEGT. Trimming shortened V by 2 bases and J by 2 bases, and 2 bases separated the two germline ends. CDR3: CASSELTDTQYF. The CDR3 DNA is TGTGCCAGCAGTGAACTCACAGATACGCAGTATTTT.

The rearrangement links TRBV6-5 to TRBJ1-1; 10 nucleotides align to TRBD1. Germline V gene data show CDR1 as MNHEY and CDR2 as SVGAGI. This CDR3 contains 14 residues. V shed 8 bases and J 6 bases; nucleotides not matched to a gene: 9. The CDR3 bases are TGTGCCAGCCGCGACAGGGGGCTTAAACCTGAAGCTTTCTTT. It translates to CASRDRGLKPEAFF.

The rearrangement uses TRBV5-1 and TRBJ1-6, with 7 nucleotides matching TRBD1. Germline CDR1 SGHRS, CDR2 YFSETQ. This CDR3 region has 14 residues. J gave up 10 bases and V 3 bases, and 7 bases lay outside the gene matches. CDR3 sequence: CASSSGTAASPLHF. CDR3 nucleotide sequence: TGCGCCAGCAGCTCGGGGACAGCGGCCTCACCCCTCCACTTT.

This rearrangement joins TRBV4-3 to TRBJ2-1; D may be TRBD2 (6 bases). CDR3 length: 13 residues. Trimming shortened V by 1 base and J by 13 bases, and 14 bases separated the two germline ends. Germline-derived CDR1 and CDR2 are LGHNA and YSLEER. The CDR3 bases are TGCGCCAGCAGCCAAGTCCCCGGGAGCTTACAGTTCTTC. Translation: CASSQVPGSLQFF.

The V gene is TRBV9, the J gene TRBJ2-7; TRBD2 aligns across 10 bases. The CDR3 consists of 15 residues. Losses at the gene ends were 0 bases for V and 4 bases for J; bases not matched to a gene: 4. CDR1 and CDR2 from the germline V gene are SGDLS and YYNGEE. The DNA of the CDR3 is TGTGCCAGCAGCGTAGACCCTAGCGGGGGATACGAGCAGTACTTC. As protein: CASSVDPSGGYEQYF.